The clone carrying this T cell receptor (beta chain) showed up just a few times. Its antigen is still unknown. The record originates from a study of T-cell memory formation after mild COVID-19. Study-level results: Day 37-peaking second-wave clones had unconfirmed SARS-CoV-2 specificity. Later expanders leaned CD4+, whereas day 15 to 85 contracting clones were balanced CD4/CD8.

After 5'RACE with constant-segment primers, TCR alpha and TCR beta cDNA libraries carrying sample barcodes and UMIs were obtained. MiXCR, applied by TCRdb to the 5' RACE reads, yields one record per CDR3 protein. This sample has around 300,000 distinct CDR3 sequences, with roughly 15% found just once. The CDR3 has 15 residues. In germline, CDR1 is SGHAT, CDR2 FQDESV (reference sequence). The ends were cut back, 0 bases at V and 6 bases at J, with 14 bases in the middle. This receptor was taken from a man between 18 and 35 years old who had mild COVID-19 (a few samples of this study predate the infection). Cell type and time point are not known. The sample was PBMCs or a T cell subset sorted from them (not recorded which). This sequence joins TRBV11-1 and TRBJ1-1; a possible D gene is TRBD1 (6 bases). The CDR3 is CASSLAGQPTAEAFF. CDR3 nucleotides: TGTGCCAGCAGCTTAGCAGGACAGCCCACGGCTGAAGCTTTCTTT.